This T cell receptor (beta chain) was captured by sequencing in a study of shared clonotypes between healthy human individuals. The study, taken as a whole, reports: Clonotype sharing among donors was thought likely to change with sequencing depth. A reduction in generation probabilities was seen for non-shared clonotypes relative to those shared by all four donors. Having only a few donors restricted how much genetic and exposure-history diversity was captured.

The germline V and J ends were trimmed by 0 bases and 4 bases, with 16 bases remaining between them. The CDR3 is 17 residues long. Germline V gene lookup returns CDR1 LGHNA and CDR2 YSLEER. Genomic DNA from each subset was divided evenly over several immunoSEQ plates. Profiled with immunoSEQ multiplex PCR; TCRdb holds only in-frame clones, not every one. The sample records about 1.5 million clones, around 98% being singletons. About this clone: Its antigen is unidentified.

The V call is TRBV4-3, the J call TRBJ1-5; D is possibly TRBD1 (5 bases). The sequence was collected from a man under 40 in good health. Sequencing was performed on naive CD4+ T cells sorted from blood. Indicated subset: CD45RA+ positively selected. This chain's CDR3 is CASSQDLGGVGNQPQHF. For the CDR3, the DNA is TGCGCCAGCAGCCAAGATTTGGGAGGGGTAGGGAATCAGCCCCAGCATTTT.